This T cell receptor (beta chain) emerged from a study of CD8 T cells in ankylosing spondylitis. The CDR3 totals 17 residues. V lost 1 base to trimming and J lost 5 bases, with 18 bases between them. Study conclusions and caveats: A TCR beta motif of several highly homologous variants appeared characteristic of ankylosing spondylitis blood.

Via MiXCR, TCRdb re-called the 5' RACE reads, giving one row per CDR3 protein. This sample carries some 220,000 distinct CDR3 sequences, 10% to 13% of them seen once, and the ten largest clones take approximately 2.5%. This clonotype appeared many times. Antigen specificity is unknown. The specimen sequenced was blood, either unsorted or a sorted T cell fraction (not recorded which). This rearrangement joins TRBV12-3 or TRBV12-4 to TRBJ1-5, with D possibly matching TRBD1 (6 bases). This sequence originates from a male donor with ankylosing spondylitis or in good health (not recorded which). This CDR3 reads CASSLGWAGAQHQPQHF. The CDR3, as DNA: TGTGCCAGCAGTTTAGGATGGGCAGGGGCGCAACATCAGCCCCAGCATTTT.